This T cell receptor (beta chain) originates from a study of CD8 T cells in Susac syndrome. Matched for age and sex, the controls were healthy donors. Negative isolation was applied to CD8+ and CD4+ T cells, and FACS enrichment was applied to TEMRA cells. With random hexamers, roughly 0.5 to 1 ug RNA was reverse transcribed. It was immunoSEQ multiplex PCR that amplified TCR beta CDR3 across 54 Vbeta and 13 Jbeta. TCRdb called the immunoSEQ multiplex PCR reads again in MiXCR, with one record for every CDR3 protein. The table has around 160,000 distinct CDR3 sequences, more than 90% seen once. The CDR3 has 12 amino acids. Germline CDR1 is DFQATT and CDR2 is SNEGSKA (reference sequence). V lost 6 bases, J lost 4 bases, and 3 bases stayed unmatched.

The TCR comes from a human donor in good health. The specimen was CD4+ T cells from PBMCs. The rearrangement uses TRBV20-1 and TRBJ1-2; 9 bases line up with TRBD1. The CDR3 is CSATGGVYGYTF. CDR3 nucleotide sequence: TGCAGTGCAACAGGGGGCGTCTATGGCTACACCTTC.